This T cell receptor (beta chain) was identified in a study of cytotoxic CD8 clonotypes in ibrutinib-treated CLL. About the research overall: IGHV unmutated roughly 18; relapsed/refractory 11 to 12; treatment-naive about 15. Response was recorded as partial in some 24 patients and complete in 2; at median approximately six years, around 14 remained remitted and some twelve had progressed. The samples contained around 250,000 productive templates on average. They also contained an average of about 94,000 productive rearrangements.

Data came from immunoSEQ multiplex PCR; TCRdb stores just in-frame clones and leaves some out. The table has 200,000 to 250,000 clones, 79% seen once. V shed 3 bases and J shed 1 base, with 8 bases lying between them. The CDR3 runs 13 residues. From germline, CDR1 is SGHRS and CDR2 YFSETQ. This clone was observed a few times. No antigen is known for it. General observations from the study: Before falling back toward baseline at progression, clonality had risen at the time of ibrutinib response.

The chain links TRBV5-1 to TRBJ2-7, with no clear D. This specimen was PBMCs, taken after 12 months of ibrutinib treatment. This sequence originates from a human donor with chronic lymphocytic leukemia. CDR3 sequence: CASSSDGSYEQYF. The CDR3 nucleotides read TGCGCCAGCAGCTCGGACGGTTCCTACGAGCAGTACTTC.